One and the same sample provided the 25 T cell receptor beta chains below, sequenced in a study of beta chain features in type 1 diabetes (dated by TCRdb to about 2018). The paper as a whole reports these results and caveats: In all four CD4+ subsets, TCRB CDR3 length was moderately but significantly shorter in type 1 diabetes patients.

The library relied on the immunoSEQ multiplex PCR assay. The entire isolated RNA was reverse transcribed using the High Capacity cDNA Reverse Transcription Kit, and thus expressed TCRB transcripts were sequenced. Held by TCRdb, this immuneACCESS table contains in-frame sequences only and omits some clones. Under half of the omission traces to an unresolved V gene where checked; the cause of the rest is unknown. The sample table contains about 740,000 clones; only one count was recorded for around an eighth of them. The ten largest clones represent approximately 0.022% of the sample. These receptors lack a known antigen. Sequencing was performed on naive CD4+ T cells from blood. The cell subset or site label here, explained by the study, means: true naive CD4+ T cells. The origin of the receptors is a man aged 18 to 30 with type 1 diabetes.

There are a few counts of this clone. This chain connects TRBV30 to TRBJ2-7; weak D call: TRBD2 (6 bases). The CDR3 runs 17 residues. The V gene lost 0 bases and the J gene lost 2 bases, with 20 bases spanning the gap. Germline V gives CDR1 GTSNPN, CDR2 SVGIG (reference sequence). CDR3 protein: CAWSVLYIRGTPYEQYF. The CDR3 DNA follows: TGTGCCTGGAGTGTACTCTATATTCGGGGGACCCCCTACGAGCAGTACTTC.

The chain joins TRBV5-1 to TRBJ2-3, with D hard to call. The ends were cut back, 4 bases at V and 6 bases at J, with 9 bases in the middle. CDR1 is SGHRS, CDR2 YFSETQ, per germline. CDR3 length: 12 residues. This CDR3 reads CASSPIGDTQYF. In DNA, the CDR3 is TGCGCCAGCAGCCCTATTGGGGATACGCAGTATTTT.

The gene calls are TRBV2 and TRBJ1-1; D unresolved. The CDR3 is made up of 13 amino acids. Trimming stripped 0 bases from V and 1 base from J, with 3 bases between. In germline, CDR1 is SNHLY, CDR2 FYNNEI. CDR3 sequence: CASSEARNTEAFF. In nucleotides, the CDR3 is TGTGCCAGCAGTGAAGCAAGGAACACTGAAGCTTTCTTT.

The chain employs TRBV30 and TRBJ2-3; TRBD1 matches 8 bases. This CDR3 contains 13 residues. After removal of 2 bases from V and 4 bases from J, the junction contained 2 bases not matched to a gene. In germline, CDR1 is GTSNPN, CDR2 SVGIG (reference sequence). The CDR3, as DNA: TGTGCCTGGAGTACAGGGGGGTCAGATACGCAGTATTTT. This encodes CAWSTGGSDTQYF.

This clone was seen a handful of times. The chain uses TRBV2 and TRBJ2-1; 8 bases align to TRBD1. CDR1 is SNHLY, CDR2 FYNNEI, per germline. The V gene end was trimmed by 8 bases and the J gene end by 9 bases; junction bases not matched to a gene: 9. CDR3 length: 13 amino acids. The CDR3 sequence: CASVGQGRSEQFF. CDR3 DNA: TGTGCCAGCGTCGGACAGGGTCGAAGTGAGCAGTTCTTC.

J is TRBJ1-6 and V is TRBV7-9, with 10 bases that match TRBD1. Germline V gene sequence: CDR1 SEHNR, CDR2 FQNEAQ (reference sequence). The CDR3 runs 16 residues. Trimming at V came to 5 bases and at J to 9 bases, leaving 10 bases not matched to a gene. Here the CDR3 reads CASSRIGTGVGSPLHF. DNA for the CDR3: TGTGCCAGCAGCCGAATCGGGACAGGGGTCGGTTCACCCCTCCACTTT.

V is TRBV9 and J is TRBJ2-2, with D possibly matching TRBD2 (5 bases). CDR1 and CDR2 (germline): SGDLS, YYNGEE. The CDR3 consists of 16 residues. V gave up 0 bases and J gave up 10 bases, with 19 bases separating them. Here the CDR3 reads CASSVEGVPGGEELFF. CDR3 nucleotides: TGTGCCAGCAGCGTAGAGGGAGTTCCCGGTGGTGAGGAGCTGTTTTTT. Drawing the rest from reference TRBV9 and TRBJ2-2, the complete variable domain is DSGVTQTPKHLITATGQRVTLRCSPRSGDLSVYWYQQSLDQGLQFLIQYYNGEERAKGNILERFSAQQFPDLHSELNLSSLELGDSALYFCASSVEGVPGGEELFFGEGSRLTVL.

There are a few counts of this clone. The chain uses TRBV7-9 and TRBJ2-7; either TRBD1 or TRBD2 may fit D (6 bases each). The V end was cut by 6 bases, the J end by 5 bases, with 20 bases between. In germline, CDR1 is SEHNR, CDR2 FQNEAQ (reference sequence). The CDR3 runs to 15 residues. The CDR3 region is CASRGGAIAEDEQYF. CDR3 DNA sequence: TGTGCCAGCAGAGGGGGAGCTATAGCGGAGGACGAGCAGTACTTC.

The sample holds a few counts of this clone. The V call is TRBV4-1, the J call TRBJ1-5, with 7 bases lining up with TRBD1. V dropped 4 bases and J dropped 2; count of bases not matched to a gene: 2. CDR1 MGHRA and CDR2 YSYEKL come from the germline V gene. The CDR3 extends over 14 amino acids. The CDR3 DNA reads as TGCGCCAGCAGCCGAGGGACAGGCAATCAGCCCCAGCATTTT. Translating gives CASSRGTGNQPQHF.

This clone was seen a handful of times. The J gene is TRBJ2-3, the V gene TRBV7-3; 8 bases fit TRBD1. Per germline, CDR1 SGHTA and CDR2 FQGTGA. The V gene end was trimmed by 5 bases and the J gene end by 2 bases; junction bases not matched to a gene: 12. This CDR3 comprises 17 residues. The CDR3 loop reads CASSLRPRGRDTDTQYF. The CDR3 DNA is TGTGCCAGCAGCCTCAGGCCCAGGGGGCGCGACACAGATACGCAGTATTTT.

This rearrangement joins TRBV4-1 to TRBJ2-1, with TRBD1 matching 8 bases. CDR3 length: 15 amino acids. The germline gives CDR1 MGHRA, CDR2 YSYEKL. Trimming removed 1 base from V and 8 bases from J; junction bases left unmatched: 7. DNA of the CDR3: TGCGCCAGCAGCCAAGGACAGGGGATGTTCGATGAGCAGTTCTTC. Its translation is CASSQGQGMFDEQFF.

This clone has only a few counts. The rearrangement links TRBV30 to TRBJ1-6; TRBD1 matches at 7 bases. Germline lookup yields CDR1 GTSNPN and CDR2 SVGIG (reference sequence). CDR3 length equals 12 residues. Losses at the gene ends were 4 bases for V and 7 bases for J; bases not matched to a gene: 1. CDR3 bases: TGTGCCTGGAACAGGGGCAATTCACCCCTCCACTTT. This translates into CAWNRGNSPLHF.

In DNA, the CDR3 is TGTGCCAGCAGCCCGCTCGCGACAACGAGCTCCTACGAGCAGTACTTC. This encodes CASSPLATTSSYEQYF. V gene TRBV5-6 combines with J gene TRBJ2-7, with D uncertain. The CDR3 extends over 16 amino acids. Trimming took off 4 bases at V and 0 bases at J, with 17 bases between the two ends. From germline, CDR1 is SGHDT and CDR2 YYEEEE.

This chain connects TRBV30 to TRBJ1-2; 10 bases are a match to TRBD1. Germline CDR1 GTSNPN, CDR2 SVGIG (reference sequence). J was trimmed by 2 bases and V by 3 bases; bases with no gene match: 9. This CDR3 spans 16 amino acids. This CDR3 is CAWSRDRGTPNYGYTF. The CDR3, as DNA: TGTGCCTGGAGCCGGGACAGGGGAACTCCAAACTATGGCTACACCTTC.

This clone was observed many times. CDR3 in amino acids: CAISDPRLDSYEQYF. The CDR3 DNA reads TGTGCCATCAGTGATCCTAGGCTCGACTCCTACGAGCAGTACTTC. The chain carries TRBV10-3 and TRBJ2-7; the D is unclear. Germline values: CDR1 ENHRY, CDR2 SYGVKD. The ends were cut back, 3 bases at V and 0 bases at J, with 12 bases in the middle. The CDR3 has 15 residues.

This clone showed up just a few times. V and J are TRBV5-4 and TRBJ1-6, with 9 bases matching TRBD1. The V segment lost 4 bases and the J segment 5 bases; nucleotides outside the gene matches: 10. This CDR3 is 17 amino acids long. In germline, CDR1 is SGHNT, CDR2 YYREEE (reference sequence). CDR3 region: CASSLGQGMQNNSPLHF. DNA for the CDR3: TGTGCCAGCAGCCTGGGACAGGGAATGCAGAATAATTCACCCCTCCACTTT.

The chain links TRBV18 to TRBJ2-1; 9 bases are a match to TRBD1. The V and J ends lost 2 bases and 5 bases, in that order; junction bases with no gene match: 4. CDR1 is KGHSH and CDR2 is LQKENI in the germline V gene. The CDR3 loop spans 15 amino acids. CDR3 nucleotide sequence: TGTGCCAGCTCACCATCCGGGACAGGGAACAATGAGCAGTTCTTC. Translation: CASSPSGTGNNEQFF.

This clone was picked up a small number of times. The DNA of the CDR3 is TGTGCCTGGAGTAAACCGGGCCCCAGCTCCTACGAGCAGTACTTC. Translated: CAWSKPGPSSYEQYF. The rearrangement joins TRBV30 to TRBJ2-7; no definite D call. Trimming pared 2 bases from V and 0 bases from J, leaving 14 bases between. Per germline, CDR1 GTSNPN and CDR2 SVGIG (reference sequence). CDR3 length: 15 amino acids. The variable domain in full, completed from reference TRBV30 and TRBJ2-7, reads SQTIHQWPATLVQPVGSPLSLECTVEGTSNPNLYWYRQAAGRGLQLLFYSVGIGQISSEVPQNLSASRPQDRQFILSSKKLLLSDSGFYLCAWSKPGPSSYEQYFGPGTRLTVT.

Only a few counts were recorded for this clone. The genes are TRBV18 and TRBJ2-7; D is undetermined. Germline V CDR1 and CDR2: KGHSH, LQKENI. The CDR3 has 12 amino acids. V shed 5 bases and J shed 7 bases, with 12 bases lying between them. CDR3 nucleotides: TGTGCCAGCTCAGCCGATGAATTAGAGCAGTACTTC. Translation gives CASSADELEQYF.

This clone has ten or more counts. This sequence joins TRBV7-9 and TRBJ2-7; no clear D gene. With 0 bases removed from V and 5 bases from J, the gap between germline ends came to 2 bases. The V gene's germline CDR1 is SEHNR and CDR2 FQNEAQ (reference sequence). The length of the CDR3 is 11 residues. CDR3 in amino acids: CASSLADEQYF. The CDR3, as DNA: TGTGCCAGCAGCTTAGCGGACGAGCAGTACTTC.

In this sample, this clone turned up a few times. The CDR3 reads CASSLGSGDQPQHF. For the CDR3, the DNA is TGTGCCAGCAGCTTGGGGTCAGGCGATCAGCCCCAGCATTTT. V gene TRBV7-9 combines with J gene TRBJ1-5, with no clear D. Germline V gene lookup returns CDR1 SEHNR and CDR2 FQNEAQ (reference sequence). The CDR3 extends over 14 amino acids. V lost 3 bases to trimming and J lost 5 bases, with 11 bases between them. The whole variable domain, filled in from reference TRBV7-9 and TRBJ1-5, reads DTGVSQNPRHKITKRGQNVTFRCDPISEHNRLYWYRQTLGQGPEFLTYFQNEAQLEKSRLLSDRFSAERPKGSFSTLEIQRTEQGDSAMYLCASSLGSGDQPQHFGDGTRLSIL.

The chain couples TRBV30 to TRBJ1-4; D may be TRBD1 (5 bases). Germline V gene lookup returns CDR1 GTSNPN and CDR2 SVGIG (reference sequence). The CDR3 runs to 13 residues. V lost 1 base and J lost 8, with 11 bases in between. DNA of the CDR3: TGTGCCTGGAGTGGACAGCTCACAGAAAAACTGTTTTTT. Amino acid sequence: CAWSGQLTEKLFF. Together with reference TRBV30 and TRBJ1-4, the CDR3 gives the full variable domain: SQTIHQWPATLVQPVGSPLSLECTVEGTSNPNLYWYRQAAGRGLQLLFYSVGIGQISSEVPQNLSASRPQDRQFILSSKKLLLSDSGFYLCAWSGQLTEKLFFGSGTQLSVL.

This clone was counted only a few times. The CDR3 nucleotides read TGTGCCAGCTCACCATTATCGGGAGGGGGGGCCGAAGCTTTCTTT. Protein: CASSPLSGGGAEAFF. V and J are TRBV18 and TRBJ1-1, with D possibly matching TRBD1 (6 bases). V lost 2 bases, J lost 8 bases, and 18 bases lay in between. In germline, CDR1 is KGHSH, CDR2 LQKENI. The CDR3 runs to 15 residues.

This clone was counted a few times. The chain is built from TRBV11-2 and TRBJ2-4, with D possibly matching TRBD2 (5 bases). V lost 5 bases, J lost 7 bases, and 15 bases lay in between. This CDR3 region has 14 residues. The germline V gene has CDR1 SGHAT and CDR2 FQNNGV. The CDR3 reads CASSPSGEGNIQYF. The CDR3 nucleotides read TGTGCCAGCAGCCCCTCGGGTGAGGGCAACATTCAGTACTTC.

This clone was detected only a few times. The chain couples TRBV5-1 to TRBJ2-7; no reliable D call. This CDR3 is built from 15 residues. Trimming removed 5 bases at V and 7 bases at J, with 22 bases between. Germline assignment: CDR1 SGHRS and CDR2 YFSETQ. CDR3 nucleotide sequence: TGCGCCAGCAGTTCGGGTCGGATCCCCTACGCGGAGCAGTACTTC. Amino acids: CASSSGRIPYAEQYF.